This T cell receptor beta chain was found in a study of blood T cell repertoires in COVID-19. Turning to the study itself: Sites in the United States, Italy and Spain provided acute and convalescent COVID-19 samples. The analysed material was cDNA or gDNA that came from T cells, B-cell-depleted T cells, or PBMCs.

J lost 4 bases, V lost 4 bases, and 5 bases had no gene match. Per the germline V gene, CDR1 is GTSNPN and CDR2 is SVGIG (reference sequence). This CDR3 spans 14 amino acids. In the original analysis: Researchers report that nucleated cell counts were estimated from reference gene primer amplification. Libraries were prepared by immunoSEQ multiplex PCR; TCRdb keeps only in-frame clonotypes and omits some of them. V and J calls and clone size come straight from that table; D and trimming were deduced from the DNA. The sample contains under 250,000 clones, roughly 86% of which appear only once. The sample consisted of peripheral blood. The chain links TRBV30 to TRBJ1-2; 11 bases agree with TRBD1. The clonotype originates from a woman aged 40 to 50 with acute or convalescent COVID-19. CDR3 DNA: TGTGCCTGGAAGGACAGGGGGCAGAGCTATGGCTACACCTTC. Protein: CAWKDRGQSYGYTF.